A selection of T cell receptor beta chains follows, all from one sample in a study of CD4+ T cells in melanoma. Data came from immunoSEQ multiplex PCR; TCRdb stores just in-frame clones and leaves some out. The sample carries 110,000 to 150,000 clones, about 90% recorded once. The receptors come from a human donor with melanoma. Each CDR3 is given with its conserved first and last residue. A D gene is named only where the DNA matches it firmly. Only part of the rows carry a size: once, few, many, or a class if the clone is expanded.

d_call clone_size j_call v_call cdr3_nt cdr3_aa
TRBD1 once TRBJ1-2 TRBV6-5 TGTGCCAGCGGCGACAGGGGACGGGAATACACCTTC CASGDRGREYTF
- - TRBJ2-1 TRBV19 TGTGCCAGTGGGGAACGGACCGGGTGGCAGTTCTTC CASGERTGWQFF
- - TRBJ2-7 TRBV7-6 TGTGCCAGCAGCTTAGAGCCAGATACGTACGAGCAGTACTTC CASSLEPDTYEQYF
- - TRBJ1-4 TRBV29-1 TGCAGCGTGGGGTGGGGCCGCGAAAAACTGTTTTTT CSVGWGREKLFF
- - TRBJ2-2 TRBV9 TGTGCCAGCAGCGTAGGAGGGGGACCGAACACCGGGGAGCTGTTTTTT CASSVGGGPNTGELFF
- - TRBJ2-3 TRBV6-5 TGTGCCAGCAGTTACTCCCGAGGGGCAGATACGCAGTATTTT CASSYSRGADTQYF
TRBD2 - TRBJ2-7 TRBV2 TGTGCCAGCAGGAGGACTAGCGGGGGCTACGAGCAGTACTTC CASRRTSGGYEQYF
TRBD2 - TRBJ2-1 TRBV6-1 TGTGCCAGCAGTGATGTCGGGCGGGGGAATTACAATGAGCAGTTCTTC CASSDVGRGNYNEQFF
TRBD1 - TRBJ1-2 TRBV7-9 TGTGCCAGCAGCTTAGGACAGGGAGTTGAAGGCTACACCTTC CASSLGQGVEGYTF
- - TRBJ1-1 TRBV30 TGTGCCTGGAGTCGTACTTGGGGGGAAGCTTTCTTT CAWSRTWGEAFF
- - TRBJ2-7 TRBV18 TGTGCCAGCTCACCACAGAGGTCGAGTAGCTCCTACGAGCAGTACTTC CASSPQRSSSSYEQYF
- few TRBJ1-6 TRBV7-7 TGTGCTAGCAGCCGGGGGACTGCCTTTAATTCACCCCTCCACTTT CASSRGTAFNSPLHF
- - TRBJ2-7 TRBV5-1 TGCGCCAGCAGCCCAGGGGCCTACGAGCAGTACTTC CASSPGAYEQYF
- - TRBJ1-2 TRBV5-1 TGCGCCAGCAGCTTGGGACCCTATGGCTACACCTTC CASSLGPYGYTF
TRBD1 once TRBJ1-1 TRBV18 TGTGCCAGCTCCCTATTTTCCGGGACAGAGAACACTGAAGCTTTCTTT CASSLFSGTENTEAFF
TRBD2 few TRBJ2-5 TRBV7-2 TGTGCCAGCAGCTTAGAGCGGGGCCGGAGTTCGGGGGAGACCCAGTACTTC CASSLERGRSSGETQYF
- - TRBJ1-1 TRBV4-1 TGCGCCAGCAGCCTGATCCTTCACATAATGAACACTGAAGCTTTCTTT CASSLILHIMNTEAFF
- - TRBJ2-2 TRBV7-3 TGTGCCAGTTCTAGGACGGTGAACACCGGGGAGCTGTTTTTT CASSRTVNTGELFF
- - TRBJ2-5 TRBV29-1 TGCAGCGCCACGAAGAGGTCGACAGAACAAGAGACCCAGTACTTC CSATKRSTEQETQYF
- - TRBJ2-3 TRBV19 TGTGCCAGTAGCACGATTATGAACAGGGAAACAGATACGCAGTATTTT CASSTIMNRETDTQYF
TRBD1 - TRBJ1-2 TRBV4-1 TGCGCCAGCAGGCTACAGGGGGCGGACGGCTACACCTTC CASRLQGADGYTF
TRBD1 - TRBJ1-5 TRBV2 TGTGCCAGCAAAGGACAGGGGGGTCAGCCCCAGCATTTT CASKGQGGQPQHF
TRBD1 - TRBJ1-1 TRBV2 TGTGCCAGACGGGGACAGTTGAACACTGAAGCTTTCTTT CARRGQLNTEAFF
- - TRBJ1-1 TRBV29-1 TGCAGCGTTGTAACCGGGATGGTAGCTTTCTTT CSVVTGMVAFF
- - TRBJ1-1 TRBV7-9 TGTGCCAGCAGCCGATCGTCCGATGGTCGAGAAGCTTTCTTT CASSRSSDGREAFF
- - TRBJ2-3 TRBV11-2 - CASSTSTSGGNTDTQYF
- - TRBJ2-7 TRBV25-1 TGTGCCAGCAGGGGGGACGGAAAGGGCTCCTACGAGCAGTACTTC CASRGDGKGSYEQYF
- - TRBJ1-1 TRBV29-1 TGCAGCGCCAGGGACACTGAAGCTTTCTTT CSARDTEAFF
TRBD2 - TRBJ2-7 TRBV18 TGTGCCAGCTCGGCCTCTGCGGGGGGCGGCGAGCAGTACTTC CASSASAGGGEQYF
TRBD1 - TRBJ2-3 TRBV5-1 TGCGCCAGCAGCTTGGTGACAGGGGCGGTAGATACGCAGTATTTT CASSLVTGAVDTQYF
- - TRBJ1-1 TRBV27 TGTGCCAGCAGTCTTAGGACAGACGGGAACACTGAAGCTTTCTTT CASSLRTDGNTEAFF
TRBD2 - TRBJ2-5 TRBV5-1 TGCGCCAGCAGCTTTAGCGGGACGGGGGGGACCCAGTACTTC CASSFSGTGGTQYF
- - TRBJ2-1 TRBV18 TGTGCCAGCTCACCACCCGGCTACAATGAGCAGTTCTTC CASSPPGYNEQFF
- once TRBJ2-1 TRBV6-1 TGTGCCAGCAGTGATAGGGGGCGGGACTACAATGAGCAGTTCTTC CASSDRGRDYNEQFF
- - TRBJ2-3 TRBV14 TGTGCCAGCAGCCATTACTTAGACGATACGCAGTATTTT CASSHYLDDTQYF
- - TRBJ2-2 TRBV18 TGTGCCAGCTCACCAACGGGACGGCACACCGGGGAGCTGTTTTTT CASSPTGRHTGELFF
TRBD1 - TRBJ1-1 TRBV29-1 TGCAGCGTTGCGACTGGGGACAGGGTCCCTTTCTTT CSVATGDRVPFF
- - TRBJ2-4 TRBV5-6 TGTGCCAGCAGCTTGTTTTCCGGAGCCAAAAACATTCAGTACTTC CASSLFSGAKNIQYF
- - TRBJ1-1 TRBV7-9 TGTGCCAGCAGCTTATTAGGGGTGAACACTGAAGCTTTCTTT CASSLLGVNTEAFF
- once TRBJ1-6 TRBV6-1 TGTGCCAGCGGGGGCAGGTCCTATAATTCACCCCTCCACTTT CASGGRSYNSPLHF
- - TRBJ1-4 TRBV19 TGTGCCAGTAGTTCTCAGGCCCGGGGAGCTAATGAAAAACTGTTTTTT CASSSQARGANEKLFF
TRBD2 - TRBJ2-5 TRBV7-2 TGTGCCAGCAGCTTGAGTAGGACTAGCGGGGGGGGTCAGTACTTC CASSLSRTSGGGQYF
TRBD1 once TRBJ2-7 TRBV7-8 TGTGCCAGCAGCAGATCGGACAGGTCCTACGAGCAGTACTTC CASSRSDRSYEQYF
- - TRBJ1-1 TRBV5-1 TGCGCCAGCAGCTTGGAAAGGGGCCTCTACACTGAAGCTTTCTTT CASSLERGLYTEAFF
- - TRBJ1-1 TRBV7-9 TGTGCCAGCAGCTTAATAGAGGGGCTTACTGAAGCTTTCTTT CASSLIEGLTEAFF
TRBD2 - TRBJ2-1 TRBV18 TGTGCCAGCTCACGGTATAGCGGGTTTGCCGAAGGTGAGCAGTTCTTC CASSRYSGFAEGEQFF
TRBD2 once TRBJ2-3 TRBV5-1 TGCGCCAGCAGATCGACTAGCGGTACAGATACGCAGTATTTT CASRSTSGTDTQYF
- - TRBJ2-6 TRBV2 TGTGCCAGGGAGGACCCCTCTGGGGCCAACGTCCTGACTTTC CAREDPSGANVLTF
- - TRBJ2-3 TRBV5-1 TGCGCCAGCAGCTTGGGGGTCTCCACGGGAGATACGCAGTATTTT CASSLGVSTGDTQYF
- - TRBJ1-6 TRBV5-1 TGCGCCAGCAGCGGGTCCGGGAATAATTCACCCCTCCACTTT CASSGSGNNSPLHF
TRBD1 - TRBJ1-2 TRBV5-6 TGTGCCAGCAGCTTGTACAGGGGGCCTGGCTACACCTTC CASSLYRGPGYTF
TRBD1 - TRBJ1-5 TRBV6-6 TGTGCCAGCAGAGACAGGGGTTTTGGCAATCAGCCCCAGCATTTT CASRDRGFGNQPQHF
- - TRBJ2-5 TRBV21-1 TGTGCCAGCAGCAAATGGGGGCCCACAGAGACCCAGTACTTC CASSKWGPTETQYF
- - TRBJ2-2 TRBV6-1 TGTGCCAGCACCGGGCCCACCGGGGAGCTGTTTTTT CASTGPTGELFF
- once TRBJ1-2 TRBV7-8 TGTGCCAGCACATCATCGCGGAGTAACTATGGCTACACCTTC CASTSSRSNYGYTF
- - TRBJ1-1 TRBV6-4 TGTGCCAGCAGGATCGGACAGAAGAACACTGAAGCTTTCTTT CASRIGQKNTEAFF
- - TRBJ2-2 TRBV5-4 TGTGCCAGCAGCCCGCGGACAAACGCGAACACCGGGGAGCTGTTTTTT CASSPRTNANTGELFF
- - TRBJ1-6 TRBV2 TGTGCCAGCAGTCGACGGGGAGGGGATAATTCACCCCTCCACTTT CASSRRGGDNSPLHF
TRBD2 once TRBJ2-1 TRBV18 TGTGCCAGCTCCCCCCTTGCGGGGGACTACAATGAGCAGTTCTTC CASSPLAGDYNEQFF